This entry lists 26 T cell receptor beta chains sequenced from one sample in a study of T cells after posttransplantation cyclophosphamide. Sequencing was performed with immunoSEQ multiplex PCR; in TCRdb, only in-frame clones are kept and a portion is missing. The sample records tens of thousands of clones, approximately 85% being singletons. The specimen was PBMCs. The receptors here all came from an older woman with a blood cancer, CMV-positive, and with a related stem cell donor.

The CDR3, as DNA: TGTGCCAGTAGTATAGATCACGGGACAGGGTACGAGCAGTACTTC. Translating it yields CASSIDHGTGYEQYF. This chain connects TRBV19 to TRBJ2-7, with TRBD1 identical over 9 bases. V trimming: 0 bases; J trimming: 4 bases; junction bases outside the gene matches: 4. The CDR3 covers 15 residues. From germline, CDR1 is LNHDA and CDR2 SQIVND (reference sequence).

This clone has only one observation. V usage is TRBV15 and J usage is TRBJ2-2; D remains ambiguous. Trimming pared 1 base from V and 2 bases from J, leaving 14 bases between. CDR1 is LNHNV and CDR2 is YYDKDF in the germline V gene (reference sequence). CDR3 size: 17 residues. CDR3 region: CATSRGGRILNTGELFF. CDR3 nucleotide sequence: TGTGCCACCAGCAGAGGTGGCCGCATTCTTAACACCGGGGAGCTGTTTTTT. The full variable domain, in which reference TRBV15 and TRBJ2-2 provide the parts outside the CDR3, is DAMVIQNPRYQVTQFGKPVTLSCSQTLNHNVMYWYQQKSSQAPKLLFHYYDKDFNNEADTPDNFQSRRPNTSFCFLDIRSPGLGDTAMYLCATSRGGRILNTGELFFGEGSRLTVL.

This chain connects TRBV6-5 to TRBJ1-2, with D uncertain. Trimming removed 3 bases from V and 6 bases from J, with 11 bases in between. The length of the CDR3 is 13 residues. Germline loops: CDR1 MNHEY, CDR2 SVGAGI. This chain's CDR3 is CASSYGRNDGYTF. CDR3 DNA: TGTGCCAGCAGTTATGGGAGGAACGATGGCTACACCTTC.

V and J are TRBV2 and TRBJ1-5; TRBD1 agrees at 7 bases. From germline, CDR1 is SNHLY and CDR2 FYNNEI. This CDR3 is 14 amino acids long. J gave up 6 bases and V 4 bases, and 6 bases lay outside the gene matches. CDR3 loop: CASSVGQVGQPQHF. The CDR3 nucleotides are TGTGCCAGCAGTGTCGGACAGGTGGGTCAGCCCCAGCATTTT.

This clone appeared a few times. The chain combines TRBV7-9 with TRBJ2-2; TRBD2 matches 12 bases. Per the germline V gene, CDR1 is SEHNR and CDR2 is FQNEAQ (reference sequence). The CDR3 covers 16 residues. V trimming: 5 bases; J trimming: 5 bases; junction bases outside the gene matches: 6. Here the CDR3 DNA reads TGTGCCAGCAGCCCCCGGACTAGCGGGGCTACCGGGGAGCTGTTTTTT. The encoded protein is CASSPRTSGATGELFF.

The V call is TRBV28, the J call TRBJ2-3; TRBD2 agrees at 8 bases. Germline V gene data show CDR1 as MDHEN and CDR2 as SYDVKM. CDR3 length: 15 amino acids. Trimming removed 5 bases from V and 6 bases from J; junction bases left unmatched: 10. The CDR3 reads CASSDAGGGSDTQYF. In DNA form, the CDR3 reads TGTGCCAGCAGTGATGCGGGAGGCGGGTCGGATACGCAGTATTTT.

The chain employs TRBV5-5 and TRBJ2-1, with D possibly being TRBD2 (8 bases). Germline V gives CDR1 SGHKS, CDR2 YYEKEE (reference sequence). There are 14 residues in the CDR3. Trimming removed 5 bases at V and 8 bases at J, with 17 bases between. The CDR3 here is CASRTGSGGHEQFF. CDR3 nucleotides: TGTGCCAGCAGGACAGGGTCGGGGGGGCATGAGCAGTTCTTC. The full variable domain, in which reference TRBV5-5 and TRBJ2-1 provide the parts outside the CDR3, is DAGVTQSPTHLIKTRGQQVTLRCSPISGHKSVSWYQQVLGQGPQFIFQYYEKEERGRGNFPDRFSARQFPNYSSELNVNALLLGDSALYLCASRTGSGGHEQFFGPGTRLTVL.

This rearrangement joins TRBV2 to TRBJ2-1; D uncertain. This CDR3 has 11 residues. Deletions cut 6 bases from V and 9 bases from J, with 9 bases between. Germline V gene lookup returns CDR1 SNHLY and CDR2 FYNNEI. CDR3 DNA sequence: TGTGCCAGCAGGGAATATAGTGAGCAGTTCTTC. This codes for CASREYSEQFF.

This clone was seen only a few times. This chain joins TRBV2 and TRBJ2-7; D call uncertain. The CDR3 runs 14 residues. The ends were cut back, 7 bases at V and 4 bases at J, with 17 bases in the middle. Germline assignment: CDR1 SNHLY and CDR2 FYNNEI. DNA for the CDR3: TGTGCCAGCACCGCCCGACGGAGCCTATACGAGCAGTACTTC. It encodes CASTARRSLYEQYF.

In its sample, this clone was seen a few times. This rearrangement joins TRBV6-1 to TRBJ2-1, with 8 bases identical to TRBD2. Germline CDR1 is MNHNS and CDR2 is SASEGT. V lost 3 bases and J lost 4; bases outside the gene matches: 8. The CDR3 is 16 amino acids. The CDR3 nucleotides are TGTGCCAGCAGTGATTTTCCGGGACTAGGGTACAATGAGCAGTTCTTC. The encoded protein is CASSDFPGLGYNEQFF.

The V and J genes are TRBV19 and TRBJ2-7, with D uncertain. Germline V gives CDR1 LNHDA, CDR2 SQIVND (reference sequence). This CDR3 region has 15 residues. The ends were cut back, 5 bases at V and 7 bases at J, with 21 bases in the middle. The CDR3 DNA reads as TGTGCCAGTAGTCCGACCCAGGTCAGGCCCTCGGAGCAGTACTTC. This encodes CASSPTQVRPSEQYF.

In its sample, this clone was seen once. The rearrangement uses TRBV30 and TRBJ2-7, with 9 nucleotides matching TRBD2. This CDR3 is 12 amino acids long. Per germline, CDR1 GTSNPN and CDR2 SVGIG (reference sequence). V shed 5 bases and J 4 bases; nucleotides not matched to a gene: 3. The CDR3 DNA reads TGTGCCTGGGGAACTAGCGGGTACGAGCAGTACTTC. This translates into CAWGTSGYEQYF.

This chain links TRBV6-1 with TRBJ1-1, with TRBD1 identical over 7 bases. The CDR3 sequence is 15 residues long. Germline loops: CDR1 MNHNS, CDR2 SASEGT. The V and J ends lost 7 bases and 4 bases, in that order; junction bases with no gene match: 12. The CDR3 region has the DNA TGTGCCAGCAAGGGGACAGACGCCATGGGCACTGAAGCTTTCTTT. This codes for CASKGTDAMGTEAFF.

On this clone: Other DNA sequences within the sample encode an identical CDR3. V gene TRBV27 combines with J gene TRBJ2-7; no definite D call. The CDR3 covers 15 residues. Germline V CDR1 and CDR2: MNHEY, SMNVEV (reference sequence). Trimming took 8 bases from V and 3 from J, leaving 20 bases between them. This CDR3 is CASPPRPRPYYEQYF. In nucleotides, the CDR3 is TGTGCCAGCCCCCCGCGTCCCCGCCCCTACTACGAGCAGTACTTC.

This clone was detected only once. The genes are TRBV6-1 and TRBJ1-5; 9 positions agree with TRBD1. V lost 2 bases, J lost 9 bases, and 8 bases stayed unmatched. Germline V gene lookup returns CDR1 MNHNS and CDR2 SASEGT. This CDR3 contains 15 residues. DNA of the CDR3: TGTGCCAGCAGTGAAAAGGGACAGGGTATTTTGCCCCAGCATTTT. Translating it yields CASSEKGQGILPQHF.

In DNA form, the CDR3 reads TGTGCCAGCAGCCCCCGTTTAGCGGGAGATACAGATACGCAGTATTTT. Translation gives CASSPRLAGDTDTQYF. The chain joins TRBV11-2 to TRBJ2-3, with 9 bases identical to TRBD2. Germline CDR1 SGHAT, CDR2 FQNNGV. The CDR3 runs to 16 residues. J lost 3 bases, V lost 5 bases, and 9 bases had no gene match.

The V and J genes are TRBV13 and TRBJ2-7; 10 bases fit TRBD1. The CDR3 is 15 amino acids. The germline gives CDR1 PRHDT, CDR2 FYEKMQ (reference sequence). V was clipped by 6 bases and J by 6 bases; unmatched bases: 11. CDR3 nucleotides: TGTGCCAGCAGGAGGACAGGGGGTACCCTCGGCGAGCAGTACTTC. Its translation: CASRRTGGTLGEQYF.

This rearrangement joins TRBV6-1 to TRBJ2-2; 8 nucleotides match TRBD1. V trimming: 8 bases; J trimming: 6 bases; junction bases outside the gene matches: 8. The CDR3 sequence is 14 residues long. The germline CDR1 and CDR2 sequences are MNHNS and SASEGT. CDR3 in amino acids: CASAPTGEAGELFF. The CDR3 nucleotides read TGTGCCAGCGCCCCGACAGGGGAGGCCGGGGAGCTGTTTTTT.

This chain uses TRBV14 with TRBJ2-7; D may be TRBD1 (6 bases). CDR3 length equals 15 residues. CDR1 and CDR2 (germline): SGHDN, FVKESK. V was clipped by 1 base and J by 3 bases, with 13 bases between them. CDR3 in DNA: TGTGCCAGCAGCCAAGGGATGACAGGCCGCTACGAGCAGTACTTC. Residues: CASSQGMTGRYEQYF.

This chain connects TRBV6-4 to TRBJ2-1, with TRBD2 matching 9 bases. Germline V gene data show CDR1 as MRHNA and CDR2 as SNTAGT. V dropped 0 bases and J dropped 3; count of bases not matched to a gene: 3. CDR3 length: 16 residues. In DNA, the CDR3 is TGTGCCAGCAGTGACTCGGGACTAGCTGGCTACAATGAGCAGTTCTTC. Amino acids: CASSDSGLAGYNEQFF.

This clone was detected a few times. The J gene is TRBJ2-7, the V gene TRBV5-4; the match to TRBD1 covers 11 bases. The length of the CDR3 is 14 residues. V lost 4 bases to trimming and J lost 5 bases; unmatched junction nucleotides: 5. Germline values: CDR1 SGHNT, CDR2 YYREEE (reference sequence). The CDR3, as DNA: TGTGCCAGCAGCAGAAGGGACAGGGGGAACGAGCAGTACTTC. Translation gives CASSRRDRGNEQYF.

This clone was counted between two and nine times. V usage is TRBV5-4 and J usage is TRBJ1-5; TRBD1 is a possible D gene (5 bases). Germline V gene data show CDR1 as SGHNT and CDR2 as YYREEE (reference sequence). V lost 4 bases to trimming and J lost 3 bases, with 11 bases between them. The CDR3 is made up of 14 amino acids. This chain's CDR3 is CASSQGIDNQPQHF. The CDR3 bases are TGTGCCAGCAGCCAGGGAATAGACAATCAGCCCCAGCATTTT.

The chain carries TRBV28 and TRBJ2-7; 7 bases are shared with TRBD1. Trimming cost V 6 bases and J 4 bases; bases outside gene matches: 6. This CDR3 has 13 residues. CDR1 MDHEN and CDR2 SYDVKM come from the germline V gene. CDR3 nucleotide sequence: TGTGCCAGCAGATACCGGGACAGTTACGAGCAGTACTTC. It specifies CASRYRDSYEQYF.

The genes are TRBV7-2 and TRBJ1-2; D is perhaps TRBD1 (5 bases). Trimming shortened V by 1 base and J by 8 bases, and 14 bases separated the two germline ends. CDR3 length equals 14 residues. Germline CDR1 reads SGHTA; CDR2 reads FQGNSA. CDR3 region: CASSLGGGDFGYTF. Written as DNA, the CDR3 is TGTGCCAGCAGCTTAGGCGGGGGGGATTTCGGCTACACCTTC.

The chain recombines TRBV10-2 with TRBJ1-1, with D unclear. This CDR3 contains 13 residues. Trimming removed 4 bases at V and 3 bases at J, with 9 bases between. Germline V gene data show CDR1 as WSHSY and CDR2 as SAAADI. The DNA of the CDR3 is TGCGCCAGCAGTGTAAACCCGGACACTGAAGCTTTCTTT. It specifies CASSVNPDTEAFF.

This clone was observed a single time. The chain carries TRBV2 and TRBJ2-7; 7 nucleotides line up with TRBD1. The CDR3 runs to 15 residues. V gave up 7 bases and J gave up 2 bases; unmatched junction bases: 11. Germline values: CDR1 SNHLY, CDR2 FYNNEI. CDR3 coding DNA: TGTGCCAGCAACCCCCGCCGGGACAGCACCTACGAGCAGTACTTC. Translating gives CASNPRRDSTYEQYF.